The 13 T cell receptor beta chains reported below all come from one sample, sequenced in a study of shared clonotypes between healthy human individuals. The repertoire was sequenced with immunoSEQ multiplex PCR; TCRdb's copy has only in-frame clones and lacks some. The sample has approximately 2.4 million clones, approximately 95% seen once; the top ten hold around 0.13%. The sequenced sample consisted of naive CD4+ T cells sorted from blood. Specified subset: CD45RA+ positively selected. The receptors were gathered from a man between 18 and 29 years old in good health.

The rearrangement joins TRBV18 to TRBJ2-2; TRBD2 agrees at 8 bases. The trim removed 3 bases at V and 6 bases at J, leaving 9 bases unmatched. Germline CDR1 is KGHSH and CDR2 is LQKENI. The CDR3 has 16 amino acids. In nucleotides, the CDR3 is TGTGCCAGCTCACCCCAAGCCGGGAGGGCCGCCGGGGAGCTGTTTTTT. Its translation: CASSPQAGRAAGELFF.

For this clone: Other nucleotide sequences in the sample specify the same CDR3. This chain uses TRBV19 with TRBJ2-7, with 13 nucleotides matching TRBD2. Trimming removed 4 bases from V and 1 base from J; junction bases left unmatched: 1. CDR1 is LNHDA and CDR2 is SQIVND in the germline V gene (reference sequence). This CDR3 region has 15 residues. The CDR3 DNA reads as TGTGCCAGTAGTAGGACTAGCGGGAGTTCCTACGAGCAGTACTTC. It yields the protein CASSRTSGSSYEQYF.

The chain carries TRBV15 and TRBJ2-5; D is unclear. CDR1 is LNHNV, CDR2 YYDKDF, per germline (reference sequence). V was cut by 4 bases and J by 5 bases, with 8 bases left in between. The CDR3 is 12 residues long. Here the CDR3 reads CATSTTAETQYF. CDR3 coding DNA: TGTGCCACCAGCACCACCGCGGAGACCCAGTACTTC.

The rearrangement joins TRBV18 to TRBJ1-3; the D gene is possibly TRBD1 (5 bases). CDR1 KGHSH and CDR2 LQKENI come from the germline V gene. This CDR3 has 16 amino acids. V shed 3 bases and J shed 0 bases, with 12 bases lying between them. The chain's CDR3 is CASSPLTDLSGNTIYF. DNA of the CDR3: TGTGCCAGCTCACCTTTGACAGACCTCTCTGGAAACACCATATATTTT.

CDR3: CASSNTGVGQPQHF. In DNA, the CDR3 is TGTGCCAGTAGTAATACAGGGGTGGGTCAGCCCCAGCATTTT. The chain couples TRBV19 to TRBJ1-5; 7 nucleotides line up with TRBD1. There are 14 residues in the CDR3. Germline values: CDR1 LNHDA, CDR2 SQIVND (reference sequence). After removal of 4 bases from V and 6 bases from J, the junction contained 6 bases not matched to a gene.

The chain has TRBV5-6 and TRBJ2-7; 8 bases match TRBD1. J was trimmed by 7 bases and V by 1 base; bases with no gene match: 4. CDR3 size: 13 residues. Germline assignment: CDR1 SGHDT and CDR2 YYEEEE. CDR3 bases: TGTGCCAGCAGCTTGCAGGGGGCGGTGGAGCAGTACTTC. Residues: CASSLQGAVEQYF.

This clone was seen once. The chain carries TRBV4-2 and TRBJ2-2, with 12 bases aligning to TRBD2. CDR1 is LGHNA, CDR2 YNFKEQ, per germline. CDR3 length: 17 amino acids. The V and J ends lost 4 bases and 1 base, in that order; junction bases with no gene match: 4. CDR3 in amino acids: CASSPTSGGQNTGELFF. The CDR3, as DNA: TGTGCCAGCAGCCCGACTAGCGGGGGACAGAACACCGGGGAGCTGTTTTTT.

This clone came up once. Compared with germline, one end of the junction differs, possibly owing to a read error. J is TRBJ1-1 and V is TRBV30; tentatively, D is TRBD1 (6 bases). The CDR3 sequence is 11 residues long. The germline gives CDR1 GTSNPN, CDR2 SVGIG (reference sequence). The chain's CDR3 is CAYRAFTETFF. The CDR3 DNA reads as TGTGCCTACAGGGCTTTTACTGAAACTTTCTTT.

This chain joins TRBV28 and TRBJ1-4; tentatively, D is TRBD1 (5 bases). Trimming left V 2 bases short and J 1 base short, with 11 bases between. CDR3 length: 16 residues. The germline V gene has CDR1 MDHEN and CDR2 SYDVKM. CDR3: CASSLGREVTNEKLFF. The CDR3 DNA follows: TGTGCCAGCAGTTTAGGCAGGGAGGTAACTAATGAAAAACTGTTTTTT.

The chain links TRBV11-3 to TRBJ1-3; 8 bases are shared with TRBD1. The CDR3 totals 20 residues. The V segment lost 3 bases and the J segment 0 bases; nucleotides outside the gene matches: 16. Looked up from germline, CDR1 is SGHNT and CDR2 is YENEEA. CDR3 sequence (DNA): TGTGCCAGCAGCTTTGGGGCCAGGGGGCGGAACCTAAGCTCTGGAAACACCATATATTTT. Residues: CASSFGARGRNLSSGNTIYF.

The chain carries TRBV11-2 and TRBJ1-2; 10 bases line up with TRBD1. V shed 3 bases and J 8 bases; nucleotides not matched to a gene: 9. The CDR3 spans 15 residues. Looked up from germline, CDR1 is SGHAT and CDR2 is FQNNGV. The CDR3 coding sequence is TGTGCCAGCAGCTTCCCCCGGGACAGGGGTGGAGGCTACACCTTC. Protein sequence: CASSFPRDRGGGYTF.

The chain couples TRBV6-5 to TRBJ2-1; TRBD1 is a possible D gene (5 bases). CDR1 is MNHEY and CDR2 is SVGAGI in the germline V gene. The germline V and J ends were trimmed by 1 base and 8 bases, with 6 bases remaining between them. This CDR3 comprises 12 residues. The CDR3 DNA reads TGTGCCAGCAGTTACTTGGGGCATGAGCAGTTCTTC. Protein sequence: CASSYLGHEQFF.

This chain uses TRBV7-9 with TRBJ2-7, with D uncertain. This CDR3 contains 13 residues. With 4 bases removed from V and 6 bases from J, the gap between germline ends came to 13 bases. CDR1 and CDR2 (germline): SEHNR, FQNEAQ (reference sequence). In nucleotides, the CDR3 is TGTGCCAGCAGCTGGGCGAGAGGATCCGAGCAGTACTTC. Translated, it gives CASSWARGSEQYF.